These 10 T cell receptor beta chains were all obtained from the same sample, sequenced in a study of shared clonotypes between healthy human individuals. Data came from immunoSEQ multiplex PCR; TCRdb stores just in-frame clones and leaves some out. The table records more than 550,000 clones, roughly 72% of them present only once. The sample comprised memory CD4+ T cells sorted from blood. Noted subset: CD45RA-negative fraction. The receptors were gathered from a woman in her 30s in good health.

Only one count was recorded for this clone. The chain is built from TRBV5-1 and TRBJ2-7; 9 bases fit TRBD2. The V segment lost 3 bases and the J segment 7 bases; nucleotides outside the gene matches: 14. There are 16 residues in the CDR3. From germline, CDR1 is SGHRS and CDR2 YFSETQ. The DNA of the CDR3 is TGCGCCAGCAGCTCGGTCTCTAGCGGGACCCGGGGAGAGCAGTACTTC. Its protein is CASSSVSSGTRGEQYF.

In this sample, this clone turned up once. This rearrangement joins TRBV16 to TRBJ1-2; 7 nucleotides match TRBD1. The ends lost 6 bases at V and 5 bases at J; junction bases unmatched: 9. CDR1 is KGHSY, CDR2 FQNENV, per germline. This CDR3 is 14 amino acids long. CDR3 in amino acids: CASRLPDRWYGYTF. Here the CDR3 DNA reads TGTGCCAGCAGACTACCGGACAGGTGGTATGGCTACACCTTC.

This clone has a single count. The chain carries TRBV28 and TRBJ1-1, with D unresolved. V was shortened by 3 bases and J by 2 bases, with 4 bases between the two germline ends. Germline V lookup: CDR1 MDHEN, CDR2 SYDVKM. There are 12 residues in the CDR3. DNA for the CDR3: TGTGCCAGCAGTTTTTTTAACACTGAAGCTTTCTTT. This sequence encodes CASSFFNTEAFF.

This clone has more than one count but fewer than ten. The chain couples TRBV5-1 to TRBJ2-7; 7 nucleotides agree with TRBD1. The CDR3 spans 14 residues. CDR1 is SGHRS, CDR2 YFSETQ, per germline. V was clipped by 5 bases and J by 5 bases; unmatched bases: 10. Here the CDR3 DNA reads TGCGCCAGCAGGGTACAGGGGTCTTCTAACGAGCAGTACTTC. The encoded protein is CASRVQGSSNEQYF.

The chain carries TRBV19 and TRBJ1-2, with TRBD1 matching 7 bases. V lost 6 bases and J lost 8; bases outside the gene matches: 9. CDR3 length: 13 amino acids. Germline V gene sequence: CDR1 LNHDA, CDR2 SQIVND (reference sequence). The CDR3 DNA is TGTGCCAGTAGCTTAGGGGGCGCGAGCGGCTACACCTTC. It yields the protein CASSLGGASGYTF. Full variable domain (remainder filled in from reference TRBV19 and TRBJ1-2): DGGITQSPKYLFRKEGQNVTLSCEQNLNHDAMYWYRQDPGQGLRLIYYSQIVNDFQKGDIAEGYSVSREKKESFPLTVTSAQKNPTAFYLCASSLGGASGYTFGSGTRLTVV.

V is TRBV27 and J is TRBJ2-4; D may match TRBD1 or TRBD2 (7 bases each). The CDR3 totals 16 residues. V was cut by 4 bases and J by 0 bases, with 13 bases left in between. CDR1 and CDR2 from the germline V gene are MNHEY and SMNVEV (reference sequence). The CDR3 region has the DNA TGTGCCAGCAGTTCCCAGGGGGGGGTAGCCAAAAACATTCAGTACTTC. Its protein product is CASSSQGGVAKNIQYF.

CDR3: CASSLVLGSNEQYF. CDR3 nucleotides: TGCGCCAGCAGCTTGGTTTTAGGAAGTAACGAGCAGTACTTC. The chain combines TRBV5-1 with TRBJ2-7; the D is unclear. CDR3 length equals 14 residues. Looked up from germline, CDR1 is SGHRS and CDR2 is YFSETQ. Trimming pared 0 bases from V and 5 bases from J, leaving 12 bases between.

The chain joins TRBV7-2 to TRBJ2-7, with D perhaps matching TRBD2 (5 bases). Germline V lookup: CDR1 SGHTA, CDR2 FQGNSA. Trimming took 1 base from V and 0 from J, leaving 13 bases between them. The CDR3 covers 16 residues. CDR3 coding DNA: TGTGCCAGCAGCTTAGTGTCTGCGGGTGACTCCTACGAGCAGTACTTC. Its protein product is CASSLVSAGDSYEQYF.

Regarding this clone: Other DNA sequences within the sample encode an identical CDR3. Here the CDR3 reads CASSLRETQYF. As DNA, the CDR3 is TGTGCCAGCAGCTTGAGAGAGACCCAGTACTTC. The J gene is TRBJ2-5, the V gene TRBV11-1; D ambiguous. This CDR3 is built from 11 residues. The germline V gene has CDR1 SGHAT and CDR2 FQDESV (reference sequence). Trimming left V 3 bases short and J 4 bases short, with 3 bases between.

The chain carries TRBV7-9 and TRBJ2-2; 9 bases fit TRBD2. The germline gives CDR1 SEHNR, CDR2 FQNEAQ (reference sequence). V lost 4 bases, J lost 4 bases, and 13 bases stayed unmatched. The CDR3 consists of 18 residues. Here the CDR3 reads CASSSTGDSGSFTGELFF. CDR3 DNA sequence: TGTGCCAGCAGCTCGACCGGAGATAGCGGGAGTTTCACCGGGGAGCTGTTTTTT.